The rows below give T cell receptor beta chains drawn from one sample of a study of T-cell memory formation after mild COVID-19. One entry per CDR3 protein results from TCRdb running MiXCR on the 5' RACE reads. The table shows around 120,000 distinct CDR3 sequences, with 16% occurring only once. The specimen was PBMCs or a T cell subset sorted from them (not recorded which). Receptors originate from an adult woman who had mild COVID-19 (a few samples of this study predate the infection). Cell type and time point are not known. The CDR3 runs from the conserved cysteine through the conserved F or W. Each record gives: J gene, D gene, clone size, V gene, CDR3 DNA, CDR3 protein. D genes are given only for firm matches. Some rows have no size entry. The others give once, few or many, or a class for an expanded clone.

TRBJ1-6 | NA | NA | TRBV25-1 | TGTGCCAGCAGTGATTCGTTCAGGGAACGCTCACCCCTCCACTTT | CASSDSFRERSPLHF
TRBJ2-1 | NA | many | TRBV5-1 | TGCGCCAGCAGCCTGACTGGACAGAGGGACTATGAGCAGTTCTTC | CASSLTGQRDYEQFF
TRBJ1-3 | NA | few | TRBV2 | TGTGCCAGCAGGAGGGACCGGAGCTCTGGAAACACCATATATTTT | CASRRDRSSGNTIYF
TRBJ1-1 | NA | few | TRBV5-1 | TGCGCCAGCAGCTTAAGCGGGGATCGTCGAGCTTTCTTT | CASSLSGDRRAFF
TRBJ2-1 | NA | few | TRBV5-6 | TGTGCCAGCAGCCTGTGGGGGGGCAGCTCCTACAATGAGCAGTTCTTC | CASSLWGGSSYNEQFF
TRBJ1-2 | NA | few | TRBV7-6 | TGTGCCAGCAGCTTCGGGGAGGACTATGGCTACACCTTC | CASSFGEDYGYTF
TRBJ2-7 | NA | few | TRBV5-1 | TGCGCCAGCAGCAAAGGGACCCAGCAGTACTTC | CASSKGTQQYF
TRBJ2-1 | NA | NA | TRBV7-9 | TGTGCCAGCAGCTTAGTACGGGAGCCCTACAATGAGCAGTTCTTC | CASSLVREPYNEQFF
TRBJ1-2 | TRBD1 | few | TRBV3-1 | TGTGCCAGCAGCCAAGACCCGACAGGGGTCTATGGCTACACCTTC | CASSQDPTGVYGYTF
TRBJ2-7 | TRBD1 | few | TRBV28 | TGTGCCAGCAGTTCTATAGGACAGGGCAGGGCCTACGAGCAGTACTTC | CASSSIGQGRAYEQYF
TRBJ2-7 | TRBD1 | NA | TRBV6-2/TRBV6-3 | TGTGCCAGCAGTTACGGGACAGGGAACGAGCAGTACTTC | CASSYGTGNEQYF
TRBJ2-7 | TRBD1 | few | TRBV7-9 | TGTGCCAGCAGACCTGTATCAGGGACAGGGGCTTACGAGCAGTACTTC | CASRPVSGTGAYEQYF
TRBJ2-5 | TRBD1 | NA | TRBV4-3 | TGCGCCAGCAGCCAAGGGACAGGGGGCTTTCAGACCCAGTACTTC | CASSQGTGGFQTQYF
TRBJ2-7 | NA | many | TRBV7-9 | TGTGCCAGCAGCTTAGCGGGTACGGCTACCTACGAGCAGTACTTC | CASSLAGTATYEQYF
TRBJ2-2 | NA | NA | TRBV19 | TGTGCCAGTAGTATAGGATCGTCCGGGGAGCTGTTTTTT | CASSIGSSGELFF
TRBJ2-1 | NA | NA | TRBV20-1 | TGCAGTGCCCATCATGACAGGGAGGGTAGTGAGCAGTTCTTC | CSAHHDREGSEQFF
TRBJ2-1 | TRBD2 | few | TRBV27 | TGTGCCAGCAGTTTCACGGGGGGTGACAATGAGCAGTTCTTC | CASSFTGGDNEQFF
TRBJ1-5 | TRBD1 | once | TRBV6-2/TRBV6-3 | TGTGCCAGCAGTGGGACAGGGAGGGAGCCCCAGCATTTT | CASSGTGREPQHF
TRBJ1-2 | NA | few | TRBV9 | TGTGCCAGCAGCCCTCCCCGGGGGGGCTACACCTTC | CASSPPRGGYTF
TRBJ2-3 | NA | few | TRBV27 | TGTGCCAGCAGGGCGGGACGGCACACAGATACGCAGTATTTT | CASRAGRHTDTQYF
TRBJ1-1 | NA | NA | TRBV5-1 | TGCGCCAGCATTGGGGGTTTAGAGGACACTGAAGCTTTCTTT | CASIGGLEDTEAFF
TRBJ2-7 | NA | few | TRBV5-1 | TGCGCCAGCAGGATAATTGGGGGAGCTGGGGAGCAGTACTTC | CASRIIGGAGEQYF
TRBJ1-2 | TRBD1 | few | TRBV12-3/TRBV12-4 | TGTGCCAGCAGCCGGGACAGGGTGGCCTCCTATGGCTACACCTTC | CASSRDRVASYGYTF
TRBJ2-1 | NA | NA | TRBV9 | TGTGCCAGCAGCCCCCCTTCGATGGTAGCGGATGAGCAGTTCTTC | CASSPPSMVADEQFF
TRBJ2-3 | TRBD1 | many | TRBV5-1 | TGCGCCAGCAGCTGGTCAGGGGGCGCTGAGGATACGCAGTATTTT | CASSWSGGAEDTQYF
TRBJ2-3 | TRBD1 | few | TRBV12-3/TRBV12-4 | TGTGCCAGCAGTCTGACAGGGGGGGCGCAGTATTTT | CASSLTGGAQYF
TRBJ2-1 | TRBD2 | few | TRBV29-1 | TGCAGCGCCAGGACTAGCGATTACAATGAGCAGTTCTTC | CSARTSDYNEQFF
TRBJ1-5 | NA | NA | TRBV20-1 | TGCAGTGCTAGAGATATCCGGGACGTAGCCCAGCATTTT | CSARDIRDVAQHF
TRBJ2-7 | NA | NA | TRBV5-1 | TGCGCCAGCAGCTTGATCCCCTCCGGGACGGGGGCGTACGAGCAGTACTTC | CASSLIPSGTGAYEQYF
TRBJ2-6 | TRBD2 | NA | TRBV5-4 | TGTGCCAGCAGGCCAACTAGCGGGAGCTCCTCTGGGGCCAACGTCCTGACTTTC | CASRPTSGSSSGANVLTF
TRBJ2-6 | TRBD2 | NA | TRBV5-4 | TGTGCCAGCAGCTTTCCCCTAGCGGGAGACGTGACCTTCTCTGGGGCCAACGTCCTGACTTTC | CASSFPLAGDVTFSGANVLTF
TRBJ2-7 | NA | few | TRBV5-1 | TGCGCCAGCAGCTACGACACAACCTACGAGCAGTACTTC | CASSYDTTYEQYF
TRBJ1-1 | TRBD1 | NA | TRBV27 | TGTGCCAGCAGTCGGACGACAGGGTGGACTGAAGCTTTCTTT | CASSRTTGWTEAFF
TRBJ1-2 | NA | few | TRBV3-1 | TGTGCCAGCAGCCGGGGACGGTCCCGGGGAGGCTACACCTTC | CASSRGRSRGGYTF
TRBJ2-3 | NA | NA | TRBV24-1 | TGTGCCACCGGTGATCGAGGGAGGGGGAGCACAGATACGCAGTATTTT | CATGDRGRGSTDTQYF
TRBJ2-3 | NA | NA | TRBV15 | TGTGCCACCAGCAGAGTCTCAATAGCCTTAACCACAGATACGCAGTATTTT | CATSRVSIALTTDTQYF
TRBJ2-7 | TRBD1 | NA | TRBV15 | TGTGCCACCAGCAGAGCTACCGGGACAGGGACGCCCGAGCAGTACTTC | CATSRATGTGTPEQYF
TRBJ2-2 | NA | NA | TRBV2 | TGTGCCAGCAGTGGCCTCGCGAACACCGGGGAGCTGTTTTTT | CASSGLANTGELFF
TRBJ1-1 | TRBD1 | NA | TRBV4-1 | TGCGCCAGCAGCCACCAAGGGAACAGGGGCATTATGAACACTGAAGCTTTCTTT | CASSHQGNRGIMNTEAFF
TRBJ2-3 | TRBD2 | few | TRBV6-5 | TGTGCCAGCAGTTACTCGAGAACGGGAGGGGACGATACGCAGTATTTT | CASSYSRTGGDDTQYF
TRBJ2-1 | TRBD1 | NA | TRBV15 | TGTGCCACCAGCAGAGTTAGGACAGGGGATTATGAGCAGTTCTTC | CATSRVRTGDYEQFF